The T cell receptor beta chain under discussion was sequenced for a study of blood T cell repertoires in COVID-19 (dated by TCRdb to the early 2020s). Broadly, across the study: Samples from collaborators originated in the United States, Italy and Spain and spanned both the acute and convalescent phases of COVID-19. The material from the prospective study consisted of cDNA or gDNA derived from T cells, B-cell-depleted T cells, or PBMCs. HLA class I and class II types, where available, came from metadata supplied by the sample provider rather than from assay-based typing. Samples were obtained from the ongoing ImmuneRACE study (first 160 participants) and from over 1,000 subjects provided by 6 global collaborators. The sample metadata nearly always contained a de-identified subject ID, COVID-19 status, age in years and sex. The repertoires were released in a freely available public database meant as a resource for research on the immune response to SARS-CoV-2. Deeply sampled blood TCRbeta repertoires from subjects exposed to, actively infected with, or recovered from COVID-19 were included in the dataset. Study-wide conclusions, independent of this receptor: The amount of clinical and demographic metadata varied by source and participant and was provided uncurated.

Only one count was recorded for this clone. Its recognized antigen is unknown. Base qualities are missing; no much larger clone stands one base away. Trimming takes 6 bases off V and 10 bases off J; junction bases not matched to a gene: 6. From cysteine to phenylalanine, the CDR3 is 13 amino acids long. Only the CDR3 part of the read is kept: 39 bases, read in frame from the first base. Per the germline V gene (reference sequence), LNHDA is the CDR1 and SQIVND is the CDR2. TCRbeta CDR3 regions were amplified from genomic DNA by means of the immunoSEQ Assay, a bias-controlled multiplex PCR. The source study handled its data this way. The number of nucleated cells in each sample was estimated from the amplification of reference gene primers within the assay. To quantify the absolute abundance of each unique TCRbeta CDR3 rearrangement, sequence reads were collapsed and filtered. Productive Simpson clonality was computed per sample as the square root of Simpson's diversity index over productive rearrangements. TCRdb stores this immuneACCESS table with in-frame sequences only. Part of the clones is absent; in the studies checked, under half of the shortfall reflects unresolved V genes, and no reason is known for the rest. V, J and clone size derive from that table, while D and trimming were established from the DNA sequence. The sample table contains 300,000 to 350,000 clones; only one count was recorded for about 90% of them. The ten biggest clones cover about 6.9% of the sample.

At one collaborating source in Seattle, patients were enrolled during active infection and were followed longitudinally through the course of disease. The collaborating institutions used their own protocols to collect whole blood in K2EDTA tubes. Collaborator samples were shipped for TCRbeta analysis as frozen whole blood, isolated PBMCs, or DNA extracted from either sample type. Material for sequencing was peripheral blood. This clonotype was sampled from a woman aged 50 to 65 with COVID-19, enrolled during active disease. The chain couples TRBV19 to TRBJ2-1, and 10 bases in between align with TRBD2. The nucleotide sequence reads TGTGCCAGTAGCCCGGGACTAGCGAGGGAGCAGTTCTTC. Its product reads: CASSPGLAREQFF. With all but the CDR3 taken from the reference TRBV19 and TRBJ2-1 genes, the full variable domain is: DGGITQSPKYLFRKEGQNVTLSCEQNLNHDAMYWYRQDPGQGLRLIYYSQIVNDFQKGDIAEGYSVSREKKESFPLTVTSAQKNPTAFYLCASSPGLAREQFFGPGTRLTVL.